The present entry profiles one T cell receptor beta chain with its context. Original data processing: Estimation of nucleated cell counts relied on the amplification of reference gene primers. Some clones are missing from TCRdb's copy, which holds only in-frame ones; the method was immunoSEQ multiplex PCR. The DNA was the basis for D and trimming; V, J and clone size are from that table. The sample has 300,000 to 350,000 clones; about nine tenths are singletons. Germline values: CDR1 SQVTM, CDR2 ANQGSEA. The V end lost 4 bases, the J end lost 3 bases, and 18 bases lay between the germline ends. CDR3 size: 15 residues. The data derive from a study of blood T cell repertoires in COVID-19.

The J gene is TRBJ2-5, the V gene TRBV29-1; possibly TRBD1 for D (6 bases). This clonotype originated in a woman in her 70s with COVID-19, enrolled during active disease. Sequencing was done on a sample of peripheral blood. The CDR3 bases are TGCAGCGTTGCTTTAACAGGGCAAACAAAAGAGACCCAGTACTTC. It specifies CSVALTGQTKETQYF. The complete variable domain, with remaining parts taken from reference TRBV29-1 and TRBJ2-5, reads SAVISQKPSRDICQRGTSLTIQCQVDSQVTMMFWYRQQPGQSLTLIATANQGSEATYESGFVIDKFPISRPNLTFSTLTVSNMSPEDSSIYLCSVALTGQTKETQYFGPGTRLLVL.